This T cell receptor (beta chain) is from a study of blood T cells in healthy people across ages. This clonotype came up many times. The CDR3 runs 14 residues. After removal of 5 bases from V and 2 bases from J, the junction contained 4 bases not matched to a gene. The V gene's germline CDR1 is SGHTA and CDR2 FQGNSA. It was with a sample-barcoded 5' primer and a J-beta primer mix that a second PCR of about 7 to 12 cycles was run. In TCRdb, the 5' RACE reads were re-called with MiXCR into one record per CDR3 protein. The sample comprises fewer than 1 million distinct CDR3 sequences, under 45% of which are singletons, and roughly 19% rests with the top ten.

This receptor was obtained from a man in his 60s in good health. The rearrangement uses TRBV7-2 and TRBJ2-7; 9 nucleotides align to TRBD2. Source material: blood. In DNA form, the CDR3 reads TGTGCCAGCAGCCGGAGCGGGGGGCCCTACGAGCAGTACTTC. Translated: CASSRSGGPYEQYF.